This T cell receptor (beta chain) was captured in a study of CD4 T cells in relation to SARS-CoV-2 and coronaviruses. Study outcomes and limitations: No donor gave both pre-pandemic and post-infection samples.

The CDR3 has 14 amino acids. CDR1 is SGHAT, CDR2 FQNNGV, per germline. V was clipped by 6 bases and J by 1 base, with 12 bases between them. Of note for this clone: Antigen: not known.

TCRdb keeps only in-frame clones here, not all; method: immunoSEQ multiplex PCR. The sample records around 65,000 clones, about 87% being singletons. Before the COVID-19 pandemic, during about 2010-2019, CD4+ T cells were taken from unexposed donors. The chain recombines TRBV11-2 with TRBJ1-1; TRBD1 might be the D (6 bases). The clonotype was recovered from a human donor in good health. Sequenced: memory CD4+ T cells from PBMCs. The CDR3 here is CASSPPGANTEAFF. CDR3 bases: TGTGCCAGCAGTCCTCCGGGGGCGAACACTGAAGCTTTCTTT. Based on the CDR3 plus reference TRBV11-2 and TRBJ1-1, the full variable domain is EAGVAQSPRYKIIEKRQSVAFWCNPISGHATLYWYQQILGQGPKLLIQFQNNGVVDDSQLPKDRFSAERLKGVDSTLKIQPAKLEDSAVYLCASSPPGANTEAFFGQGTRLTVV.